This T cell receptor beta chain came from a study of cytomegalovirus exposure and HLA in healthy donors. Background on the study: Among the roughly 400 genotyped donors, 81% were placed in the Caucasian-associated ancestry cluster. General study points: It emerged from a later analysis that several of the most significant clusters appeared to be linked to common viral pathogens. High specificity and sensitivity for cytomegalovirus status were reported for the classifier.

The primer mix had 60 Vbeta and 13 Jbeta primers. Clones were read by immunoSEQ multiplex PCR, and TCRdb kept only the in-frame ones, dropping some. Of over 100,000 clones in the sample, more than 60% were seen once. There were likely unrecorded immune exposures, though donors were nominally healthy when sampled. Unmatched junction bases numbered 3, after V lost 7 bases and J lost 3 bases. This CDR3 spans 13 amino acids. In germline, CDR1 is LNHDA, CDR2 SQIVND (reference sequence). As concerns this clone: The target antigen is unknown.

This TCR came from a woman aged 40 to 49 in good health and CMV-seropositive. This chain uses TRBV19 with TRBJ2-3; TRBD1 matches 8 bases. The source material was PBMCs. CDR3 nucleotides: TGTGCCAGTACTCGGACAGGGACAGATACGCAGTATTTT. As protein: CASTRTGTDTQYF.